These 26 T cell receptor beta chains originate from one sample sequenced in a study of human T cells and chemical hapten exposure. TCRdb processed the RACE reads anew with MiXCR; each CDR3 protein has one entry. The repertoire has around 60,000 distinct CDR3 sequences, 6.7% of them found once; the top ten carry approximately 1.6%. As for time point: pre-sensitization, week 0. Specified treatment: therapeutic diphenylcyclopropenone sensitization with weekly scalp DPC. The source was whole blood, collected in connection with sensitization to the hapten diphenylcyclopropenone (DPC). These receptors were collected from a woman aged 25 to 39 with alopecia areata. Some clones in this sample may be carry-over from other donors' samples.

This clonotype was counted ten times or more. As DNA, the CDR3 is TGCAGTGCTAGAATAGCGGGGCCCTCCTACAATGAGCAGTTCTTC. Translated: CSARIAGPSYNEQFF. The genes are TRBV20-1 and TRBJ2-1; 8 bases are shared with TRBD2. This CDR3 has 15 residues. V was clipped by 2 bases and J by 0 bases; unmatched bases: 3. Germline CDR1 is DFQATT and CDR2 is SNEGSKA (reference sequence).

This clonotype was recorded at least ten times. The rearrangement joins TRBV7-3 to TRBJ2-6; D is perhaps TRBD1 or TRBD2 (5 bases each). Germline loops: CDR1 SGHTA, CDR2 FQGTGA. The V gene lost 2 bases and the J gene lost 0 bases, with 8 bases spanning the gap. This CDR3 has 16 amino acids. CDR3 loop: CASSLRGGSGANVLTF. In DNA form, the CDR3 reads TGTGCCAGCAGCTTACGTGGGGGCTCTGGGGCCAACGTCCTGACTTTC.

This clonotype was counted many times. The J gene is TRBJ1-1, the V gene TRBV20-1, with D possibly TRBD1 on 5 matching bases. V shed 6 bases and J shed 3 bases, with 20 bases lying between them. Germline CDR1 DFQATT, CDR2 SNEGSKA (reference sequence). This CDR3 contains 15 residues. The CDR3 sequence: CSAGRMGASDTEAFF. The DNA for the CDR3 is TGCAGTGCGGGGCGGATGGGAGCGTCGGACACTGAAGCTTTCTTT.

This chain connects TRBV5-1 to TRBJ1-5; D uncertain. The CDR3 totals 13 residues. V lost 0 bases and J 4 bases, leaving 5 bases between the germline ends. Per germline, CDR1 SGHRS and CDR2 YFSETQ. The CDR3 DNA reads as TGCGCCAGCAGCTTGGAACCAAATCAGCCCCAGCATTTT. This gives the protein CASSLEPNQPQHF.

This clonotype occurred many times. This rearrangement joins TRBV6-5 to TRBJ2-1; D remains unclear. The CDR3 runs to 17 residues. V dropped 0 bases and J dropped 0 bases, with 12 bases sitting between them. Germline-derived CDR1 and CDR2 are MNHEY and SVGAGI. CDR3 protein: CASSYSIGGSSYNEQFF. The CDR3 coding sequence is TGTGCCAGCAGTTACTCGATAGGCGGAAGCTCCTACAATGAGCAGTTCTTC.

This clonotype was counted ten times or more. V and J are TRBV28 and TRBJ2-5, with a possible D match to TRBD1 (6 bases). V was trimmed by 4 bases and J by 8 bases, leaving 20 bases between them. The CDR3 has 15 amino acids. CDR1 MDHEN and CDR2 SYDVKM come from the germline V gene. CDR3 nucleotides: TGTGCCAGCAGTTCCAACCTCCAGGGGCGGCGAACCCAGTACTTC. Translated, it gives CASSSNLQGRRTQYF.

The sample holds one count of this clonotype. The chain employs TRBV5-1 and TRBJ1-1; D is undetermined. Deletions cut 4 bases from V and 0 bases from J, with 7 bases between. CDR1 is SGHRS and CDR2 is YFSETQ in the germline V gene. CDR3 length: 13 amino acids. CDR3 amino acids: CASSTDLNTEAFF. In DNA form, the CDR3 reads TGCGCCAGCAGCACAGATCTGAACACTGAAGCTTTCTTT.

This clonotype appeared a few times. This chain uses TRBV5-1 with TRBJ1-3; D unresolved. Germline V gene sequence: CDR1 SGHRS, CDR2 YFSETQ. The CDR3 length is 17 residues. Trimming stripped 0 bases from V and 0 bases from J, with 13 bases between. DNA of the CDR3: TGCGCCAGCAGCTTGGATGGCACTACGAGCTCTGGAAACACCATATATTTT. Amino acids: CASSLDGTTSSGNTIYF. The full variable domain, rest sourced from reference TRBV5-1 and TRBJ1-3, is KAGVTQTPRYLIKTRGQQVTLSCSPISGHRSVSWYQQTPGQGLQFLFEYFSETQRNKGNFPGRFSGRQFSNSRSEMNVSTLELGDSALYLCASSLDGTTSSGNTIYFGEGSWLTVV.

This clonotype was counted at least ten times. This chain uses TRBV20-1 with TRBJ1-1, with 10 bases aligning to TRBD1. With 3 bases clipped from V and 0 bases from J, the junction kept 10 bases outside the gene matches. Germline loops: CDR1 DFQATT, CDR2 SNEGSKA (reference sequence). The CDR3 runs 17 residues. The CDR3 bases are TGCAGTGCTAGTCGAGTTAGACAGGGGGCTTTGAACACTGAAGCTTTCTTT. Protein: CSASRVRQGALNTEAFF.

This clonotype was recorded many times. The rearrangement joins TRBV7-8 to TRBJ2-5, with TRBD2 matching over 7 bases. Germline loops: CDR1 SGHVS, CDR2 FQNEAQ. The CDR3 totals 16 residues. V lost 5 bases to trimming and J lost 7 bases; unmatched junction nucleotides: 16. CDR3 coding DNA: TGTGCCAGCAGCCCACTACCGGCGGGGGACGCGGTGACCCAGTACTTC. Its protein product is CASSPLPAGDAVTQYF.

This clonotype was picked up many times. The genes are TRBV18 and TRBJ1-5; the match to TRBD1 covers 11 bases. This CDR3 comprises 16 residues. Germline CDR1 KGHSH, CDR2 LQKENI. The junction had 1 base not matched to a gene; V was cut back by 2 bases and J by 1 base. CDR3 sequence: CASSPGQGASNQPQHF. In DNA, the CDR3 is TGTGCCAGCTCACCAGGACAGGGGGCGAGCAATCAGCCCCAGCATTTT.

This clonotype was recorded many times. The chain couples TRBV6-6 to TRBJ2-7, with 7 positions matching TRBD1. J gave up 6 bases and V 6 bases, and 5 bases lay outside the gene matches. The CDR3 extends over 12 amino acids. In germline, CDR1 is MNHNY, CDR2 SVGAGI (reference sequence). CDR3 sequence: CASSQQGSEQYF. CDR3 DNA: TGTGCCAGCAGCCAACAGGGGTCCGAGCAGTACTTC.

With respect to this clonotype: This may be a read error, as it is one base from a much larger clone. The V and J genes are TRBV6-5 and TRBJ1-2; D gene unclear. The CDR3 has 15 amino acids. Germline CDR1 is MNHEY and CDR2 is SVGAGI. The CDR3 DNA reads TGTGCCAGAAGTTACTCTGGGCGGTTAGGTGATGGCTACACCTTC. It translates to CARSYSGRLGDGYTF.

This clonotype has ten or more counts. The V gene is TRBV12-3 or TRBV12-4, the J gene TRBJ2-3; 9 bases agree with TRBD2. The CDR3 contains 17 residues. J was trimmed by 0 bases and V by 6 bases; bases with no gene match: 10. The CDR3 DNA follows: TGTGCCAGCAGCCACCAAGGGCTAGCGGGGAGCACAGATACGCAGTATTTT. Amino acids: CASSHQGLAGSTDTQYF.

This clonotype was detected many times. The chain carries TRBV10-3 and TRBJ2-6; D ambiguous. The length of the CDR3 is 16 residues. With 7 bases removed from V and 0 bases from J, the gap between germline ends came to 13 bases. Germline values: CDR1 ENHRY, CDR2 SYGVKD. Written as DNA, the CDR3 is TGTGCCATCACCCCGAGCGCGGACTCTGGGGCCAACGTCCTGACTTTC. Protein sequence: CAITPSADSGANVLTF.

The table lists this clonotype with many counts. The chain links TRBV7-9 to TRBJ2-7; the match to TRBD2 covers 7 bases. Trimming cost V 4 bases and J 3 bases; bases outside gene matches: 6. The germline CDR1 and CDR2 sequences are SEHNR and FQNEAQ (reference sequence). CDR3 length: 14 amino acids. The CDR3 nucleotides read TGTGCCAGCAGCTCCACCCGGACTAGCTACGAGCAGTACTTC. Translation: CASSSTRTSYEQYF.

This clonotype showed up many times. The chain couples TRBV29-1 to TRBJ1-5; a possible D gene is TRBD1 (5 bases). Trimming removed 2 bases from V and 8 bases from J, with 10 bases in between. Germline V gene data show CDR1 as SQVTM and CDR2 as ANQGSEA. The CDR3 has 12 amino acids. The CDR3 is CSVEQAGEPQHF. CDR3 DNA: TGCAGCGTTGAACAGGCGGGGGAGCCCCAGCATTTT.

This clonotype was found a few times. CDR3 nucleotides: TGTGCCAGCAGTTTCGGGGCATTTTATGGCTACACCTTC. Protein sequence: CASSFGAFYGYTF. This chain connects TRBV12-3 or TRBV12-4 to TRBJ1-2; D might be TRBD1 (5 bases). CDR3 size: 13 residues. The V end was cut by 3 bases, the J end by 5 bases, with 10 bases between.

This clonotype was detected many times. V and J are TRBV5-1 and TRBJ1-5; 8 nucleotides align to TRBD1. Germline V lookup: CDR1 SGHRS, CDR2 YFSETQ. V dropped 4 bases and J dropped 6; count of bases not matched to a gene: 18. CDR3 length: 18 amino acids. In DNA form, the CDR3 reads TGCGCCAGCAGCCAAGGACCAGGGGGCGCGTATCTCGGTCAGCCCCAGCATTTT. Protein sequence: CASSQGPGGAYLGQPQHF. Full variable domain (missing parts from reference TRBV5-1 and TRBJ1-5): KAGVTQTPRYLIKTRGQQVTLSCSPISGHRSVSWYQQTPGQGLQFLFEYFSETQRNKGNFPGRFSGRQFSNSRSEMNVSTLELGDSALYLCASSQGPGGAYLGQPQHFGDGTRLSIL.

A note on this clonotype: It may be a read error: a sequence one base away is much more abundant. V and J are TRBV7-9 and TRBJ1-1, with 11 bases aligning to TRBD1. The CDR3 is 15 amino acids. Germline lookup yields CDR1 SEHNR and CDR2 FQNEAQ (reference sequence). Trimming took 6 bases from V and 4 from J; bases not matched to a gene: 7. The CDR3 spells CASRYSGTGGTEAFF. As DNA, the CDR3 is TGTGCCAGCAGATATTCCGGGACAGGGGGCACTGAAGCTTTCTTT.

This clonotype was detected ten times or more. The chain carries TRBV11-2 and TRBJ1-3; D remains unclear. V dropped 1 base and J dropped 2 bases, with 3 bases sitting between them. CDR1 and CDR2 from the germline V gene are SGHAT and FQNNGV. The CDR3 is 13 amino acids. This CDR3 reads CASSLVTGNTIYF. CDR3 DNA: TGTGCCAGCAGCTTAGTGACTGGAAACACCATATATTTT.

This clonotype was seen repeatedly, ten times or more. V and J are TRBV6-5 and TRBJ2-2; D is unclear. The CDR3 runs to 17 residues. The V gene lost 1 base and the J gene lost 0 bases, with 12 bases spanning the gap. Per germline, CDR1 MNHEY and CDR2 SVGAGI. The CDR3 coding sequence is TGTGCCAGCAGTTACTACCCGCGTGGGGCGAACACCGGGGAGCTGTTTTTT. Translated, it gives CASSYYPRGANTGELFF.

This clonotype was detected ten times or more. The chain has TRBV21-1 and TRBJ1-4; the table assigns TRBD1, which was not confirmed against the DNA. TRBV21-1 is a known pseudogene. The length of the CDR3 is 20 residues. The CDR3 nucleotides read TGTGCCAGCAGCAAAGGGGCCGGGACAGGGGAAGATTTAGCTAATGAAAAACTGTTTTTT. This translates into CASSKGAGTGEDLANEKLFF.

The CDR3 here is CASSPQILMAKNIQYF. The CDR3, as DNA: TGTGCCAGCAGCCCACAAATCCTGATGGCCAAAAACATTCAGTACTTC. J is TRBJ2-4 and V is TRBV5-6; D is uncertain. Deletions cut 4 bases from V and 1 base from J, with 15 bases between. The CDR3 has 16 amino acids. Germline V gene sequence: CDR1 SGHDT, CDR2 YYEEEE.

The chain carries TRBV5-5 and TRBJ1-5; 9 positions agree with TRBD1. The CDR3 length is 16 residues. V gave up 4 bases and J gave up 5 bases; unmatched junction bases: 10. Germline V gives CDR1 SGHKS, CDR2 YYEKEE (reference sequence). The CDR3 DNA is TGTGCCAGCAGCCGGGGGGACAGGGAGGAATATCAGCCCCAGCATTTT. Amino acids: CASSRGDREEYQPQHF.

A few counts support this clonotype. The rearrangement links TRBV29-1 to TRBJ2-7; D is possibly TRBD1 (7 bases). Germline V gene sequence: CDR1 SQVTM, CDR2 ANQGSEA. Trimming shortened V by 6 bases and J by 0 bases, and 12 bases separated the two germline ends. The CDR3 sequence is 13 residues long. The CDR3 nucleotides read TGCAGCGTCTGGGGGGACAGCTCCTACGAGCAGTACTTC. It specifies CSVWGDSSYEQYF.